This T cell receptor beta chain was profiled in a study of T cell responses to AZD1222 COVID-19 vaccine. The CDR3 contains 14 residues. V was cut by 3 bases and J by 2 bases, with 9 bases left in between. Per the germline V gene, CDR1 is MDHEN and CDR2 is SYDVKM. Some clones are missing from TCRdb's copy, which holds only in-frame ones; the method was immunoSEQ multiplex PCR. Altogether 180,000 or so clones are present, about 89% being singletons, with the ten largest covering 1.5% to 2%. The chain uses TRBV28 and TRBJ2-3; D perhaps matches TRBD1 (5 bases). This clonotype was sampled from an adult in good health. The material was peripheral blood, obtained on day 0 of AZD1222 vaccination. The CDR3 spells CASSLGQLTDTQYF. For the CDR3, the DNA is TGTGCCAGCAGTTTGGGGCAGCTCACAGATACGCAGTATTTT. The full variable domain, with the rest looked up from reference TRBV28 and TRBJ2-3, is DVKVTQSSRYLVKRTGEKVFLECVQDMDHENMFWYRQDPGLGLRLIYFSYDVKMKEKGDIPEGYSVSREKKERFSLILESASTNQTSMYLCASSLGQLTDTQYFGPGTRLTVL.